This TCR beta chain was profiled in a study of blood T cell repertoires in COVID-19. Turning to the study itself: Sources were T cells, B-cell-depleted T cells, or PBMCs; the material itself was cDNA or gDNA.

Methods used by the authors: Researchers report that nucleated cell counts were estimated from reference gene primer amplification. Generated by immunoSEQ multiplex PCR, the TCRdb table keeps only in-frame clones and is missing some. From that table come the V and J calls and clone size; the DNA was used to work out D and trimming. The table includes fewer than 500,000 clones, around 89% detected once. V dropped 2 bases and J dropped 0 bases, with 11 bases sitting between them. Germline CDR1 MDHEN, CDR2 SYDVKM. This CDR3 region has 15 residues. The material sequenced was peripheral blood. The chain has TRBV28 and TRBJ2-7, with no clear D. This TCR came from a woman younger than 45 with acute or convalescent COVID-19. The CDR3 spells CASSLIGESSYEQYF. As DNA, the CDR3 is TGTGCCAGCAGTTTAATAGGAGAAAGCTCCTACGAGCAGTACTTC.